Following are 28 T cell receptor beta chains from one sample sequenced in a study of regulatory T cells in long-lasting Graves disease. Sample time point: newly diagnosed GD, antithyroid drugs for less than 3 months. The authors made the TCR library using RNA they extracted from PBMCs. Arm-PCR of CDR3 regions and iRepertoire HTBI primers were used to build TCR beta libraries. TCRdb used MiXCR to reprocess the multiplex PCR reads, holding one entry per CDR3 protein. The table shows about half a million distinct CDR3 sequences, with around 12% occurring only once. This sample also appeared in a second study, on T cells in Graves' hyperthyroidism and ophthalmopathy.

The sequencing here drew on peripheral blood mononuclear cells (PBMCs), taken at new diagnosis, from a patient treated with antithyroid drugs. The receptors here all came from a woman in her twenties or thirties with Graves disease.

The table lists this clonotype with many counts. The chain employs TRBV5-5 and TRBJ2-5; the D gene is possibly TRBD1 (5 bases). The CDR3 covers 17 residues. Germline loops: CDR1 SGHKS, CDR2 YYEKEE (reference sequence). V lost 0 bases to trimming and J lost 5 bases, with 20 bases between them. CDR3 residues: CASSLAGSGRVRETQYF. The CDR3 DNA sequence: TGTGCCAGCAGCTTGGCGGGCTCGGGCAGGGTGAGGGAGACCCAGTACTTC.

This clonotype was seen repeatedly, ten times or more. The chain couples TRBV6-1 to TRBJ2-2, with 9 bases lining up with TRBD1. This CDR3 has 17 amino acids. V lost 6 bases and J lost 3; bases outside the gene matches: 11. Germline V CDR1 and CDR2: MNHNS, SASEGT. The CDR3 loop reads CASSRVKRTGDTGELFF. CDR3 coding DNA: TGTGCCAGCAGCCGCGTCAAGAGGACAGGGGACACCGGGGAGCTGTTTTTT.

The sample holds a few counts of this clonotype. This sequence joins TRBV6-1 and TRBJ2-2, with unresolved D. With 8 bases removed from V and 1 base from J, the gap between germline ends came to 11 bases. The CDR3 is 14 residues long. Germline V gene lookup returns CDR1 MNHNS and CDR2 SASEGT. The CDR3: CASQRHLNTGELFF. The CDR3 DNA follows: TGTGCCAGCCAAAGACACCTGAACACCGGGGAGCTGTTTTTT.

This clonotype was seen more than once but under ten times. The chain employs TRBV9 and TRBJ2-1; D is possibly TRBD1 (5 bases). Germline values: CDR1 SGDLS, CDR2 YYNGEE. V was trimmed by 0 bases and J by 6 bases, leaving 10 bases between them. The CDR3 totals 14 residues. This CDR3 reads CASSVGGRSNEQFF. The CDR3 DNA reads as TGTGCCAGCAGCGTAGGGGGCAGGTCCAATGAGCAGTTCTTC.

The rearrangement joins TRBV20-1 to TRBJ1-2; 7 bases are shared with TRBD1. Germline loops: CDR1 DFQATT, CDR2 SNEGSKA (reference sequence). The J segment lost 3 bases and the V segment lost 5 bases, leaving 18 bases of the junction unmatched. The CDR3 extends over 17 amino acids. The CDR3 region is CSAPTDRQGIAYYGYTF. Here the CDR3 DNA reads TGCAGTGCTCCCACCGATCGACAGGGAATAGCATACTATGGCTACACCTTC.

This clonotype was detected ten times or more. This rearrangement joins TRBV6-5 to TRBJ2-7, with 9 nucleotides matching TRBD1. Germline V gene sequence: CDR1 MNHEY, CDR2 SVGAGI. J was trimmed by 2 bases and V by 4 bases; bases with no gene match: 12. CDR3 size: 17 residues. The CDR3 protein is CASSSLRTGDKPYEQYF. CDR3 nucleotides: TGTGCCAGCAGTTCCCTCCGGACAGGGGATAAACCCTACGAGCAGTACTTC.

The sample holds many counts of this clonotype. The chain joins TRBV7-9 to TRBJ2-5; 8 nucleotides align to TRBD1. J gave up 2 bases and V 5 bases, and 10 bases lay outside the gene matches. The CDR3 length is 16 residues. Germline V gene data show CDR1 as SEHNR and CDR2 as FQNEAQ (reference sequence). CDR3 residues: CASSPTGQGHQETQYF. The CDR3 coding sequence is TGTGCCAGCAGCCCCACCGGACAGGGCCATCAAGAGACCCAGTACTTC.

The V gene is TRBV20-1, the J gene TRBJ2-1; 13 bases match TRBD2. V lost 0 bases to trimming and J lost 3 bases; unmatched junction nucleotides: 8. The CDR3 spans 18 residues. The germline V gene has CDR1 DFQATT and CDR2 SNEGSKA (reference sequence). The CDR3, as DNA: TGCAGTGCTAGAGATTTACGGGGACTAGCGGGAAGCTACAATGAGCAGTTCTTC. This codes for CSARDLRGLAGSYNEQFF.

In this sample, this clonotype turned up many times. The chain carries TRBV12-3 or TRBV12-4 and TRBJ2-3; a possible D gene is TRBD2 (6 bases). Trimming removed 5 bases at V and 6 bases at J, with 18 bases between. The CDR3 is 15 amino acids. CDR3 loop: CASSPKREMVDTQYF. CDR3 nucleotides: TGTGCCAGCAGTCCGAAACGGGAGATGGTCGATACGCAGTATTTT.

This clonotype was found many times. This chain links TRBV7-9 with TRBJ2-1, with 10 bases lining up with TRBD2. V trimming: 2 bases; J trimming: 1 base; junction bases outside the gene matches: 5. The CDR3 consists of 17 residues. CDR1 SEHNR and CDR2 FQNEAQ come from the germline V gene (reference sequence). CDR3 in amino acids: CASSLRTSGLSYNEQFF. The DNA of the CDR3 is TGTGCCAGCAGCTTAAGGACTAGCGGACTTTCCTACAATGAGCAGTTCTTC. The full variable domain, with the rest looked up from reference TRBV7-9 and TRBJ2-1, is DTGVSQNPRHKITKRGQNVTFRCDPISEHNRLYWYRQTLGQGPEFLTYFQNEAQLEKSRLLSDRFSAERPKGSFSTLEIQRTEQGDSAMYLCASSLRTSGLSYNEQFFGPGTRLTVL.

This clonotype was observed at least ten times. The chain is built from TRBV20-1 and TRBJ2-1, with 8 bases aligning to TRBD2. In germline, CDR1 is DFQATT, CDR2 SNEGSKA (reference sequence). This CDR3 spans 15 amino acids. J gave up 8 bases and V 2 bases, and 11 bases lay outside the gene matches. CDR3 sequence: CSARSGSLVGDEQFF. The CDR3 DNA reads as TGCAGTGCTAGAAGCGGGAGTCTGGTGGGCGATGAGCAGTTCTTC.

This clonotype was picked up many times. The limits of the CDR3 on the DNA are not certain, so only TCRdb's listed CDR3 is given. This chain joins TRBV28 and TRBJ1-5. CDR1 is MDHEN, CDR2 SYDVKM, per germline. The CDR3 length equals 19 residues, ends included. This CDR3 is CASSFFGAGGTYSNQPQHF.

This clonotype was picked up many times. The gene calls are TRBV19 and TRBJ1-3; D is unclear. V lost 5 bases and J 0 bases, leaving 11 bases between the germline ends. The CDR3 consists of 15 residues. The germline gives CDR1 LNHDA, CDR2 SQIVND (reference sequence). CDR3 nucleotides: TGTGCCAGTAGTGATACAGCGAGCTCTGGAAACACCATATATTTT. Translation: CASSDTASSGNTIYF.

This clonotype turned up a few times. This chain links TRBV11-3 with TRBJ2-1, with 11 bases identical to TRBD2. Germline V lookup: CDR1 SGHNT, CDR2 YENEEA. The ends lost 5 bases at V and 7 bases at J; junction bases unmatched: 7. The CDR3 runs to 15 residues. As DNA, the CDR3 is TGTGCCAGCAGCCAGGTGGCTAGCGGGAGGAATGAGCAGTTCTTC. Residues: CASSQVASGRNEQFF.

This clonotype was observed a few times. The V call is TRBV20-1, the J call TRBJ1-3; no reliable D call. Germline CDR1 is DFQATT and CDR2 is SNEGSKA (reference sequence). Trimming cost V 1 base and J 0 bases, with 7 bases left between them. The CDR3 runs to 14 residues. The CDR3 sequence is CSARVYSSGNTIYF. CDR3 sequence (DNA): TGCAGTGCTAGAGTTTACAGCTCTGGAAACACCATATATTTT.

This clonotype came up many times. The gene calls are TRBV28 and TRBJ1-4, with 8 bases identical to TRBD1. V was clipped by 5 bases and J by 10 bases; unmatched bases: 6. CDR3 size: 13 residues. The germline CDR1 and CDR2 sequences are MDHEN and SYDVKM. The chain's CDR3 is CASSPGTGGKLFF. The DNA for the CDR3 is TGTGCCAGCAGTCCGGGTACAGGGGGAAAACTGTTTTTT.

This clonotype has only a few counts. The chain uses TRBV6-2 or TRBV6-3 and TRBJ2-7; 9 nucleotides line up with TRBD1. This CDR3 contains 15 residues. Germline CDR1 and CDR2: MNHEY and SVGEGT. V shed 7 bases and J 0 bases; nucleotides not matched to a gene: 7. The CDR3 bases are TGTGCCAGCAATAACCGGGACAGGGCCTCCTACGAGCAGTACTTC. Protein product: CASNNRDRASYEQYF.

The J gene is TRBJ2-1, the V gene TRBV7-2; the match to TRBD2 covers 9 bases. The CDR3 contains 16 residues. Looked up from germline, CDR1 is SGHTA and CDR2 is FQGNSA. With 5 bases clipped from V and 9 bases from J, the junction kept 14 bases outside the gene matches. The CDR3 DNA is TGTGCCAGCAGCAAAGAAGGGACTAGCTTCAAGGCTGAGCAGTTCTTC. Protein sequence: CASSKEGTSFKAEQFF. Full variable domain (remainder filled in from reference TRBV7-2 and TRBJ2-1): GAGVSQSPSNKVTEKGKDVELRCDPISGHTALYWYRQSLGQGLEFLIYFQGNSAPDKSGLPSDRFSAERTGGSVSTLTIQRTQQEDSAVYLCASSKEGTSFKAEQFFGPGTRLTVL.

This clonotype was counted many times. The rearrangement joins TRBV2 to TRBJ1-5; maybe TRBD1 (5 bases). V gave up 1 base and J gave up 7 bases, with 14 bases separating them. Germline CDR1 and CDR2: SNHLY and FYNNEI. The CDR3 contains 15 residues. CDR3 coding DNA: TGTGCCAGCAGTGAAGGGGGCAGGGCGGGGCAGCCCCAGCATTTT. Translation gives CASSEGGRAGQPQHF. Filled out from reference TRBV2 and TRBJ1-5, the complete variable domain reads EPEVTQTPSHQVTQMGQEVILRCVPISNHLYFYWYRQILGQKVEFLVSFYNNEISEKSEIFDDQFSVERPDGSNFTLKIRSTKLEDSAMYFCASSEGGRAGQPQHFGDGTRLSIL.

Many counts were recorded for this clonotype. The chain has TRBV12-3 or TRBV12-4 and TRBJ1-1; TRBD1 might be the D (5 bases). CDR3 length: 15 amino acids. V lost 6 bases and J 4 bases, leaving 18 bases between the germline ends. The chain's CDR3 is CASSPEVGGGTEAFF. CDR3 nucleotide sequence: TGTGCCAGCAGCCCTGAGGTTGGGGGTGGCACTGAAGCTTTCTTT.

This clonotype was found many times. This chain uses TRBV6-1 with TRBJ2-2; 13 nucleotides line up with TRBD2. V lost 7 bases, J lost 4 bases, and 12 bases stayed unmatched. The CDR3 has 18 amino acids. Germline CDR1 is MNHNS and CDR2 is SASEGT. The CDR3 nucleotides read TGTGCCAGCACCGCGCCACTAGCGGGAGGGTCCGTCACCGGGGAGCTGTTTTTT. Its translation is CASTAPLAGGSVTGELFF.

On this clonotype itself: A much larger clone differs from this one at a single base, so this may be a read error. V and J are TRBV3-1 and TRBJ2-1, with 13 bases aligning to TRBD2. The V gene's germline CDR1 is LGHDT and CDR2 YNNKEL (reference sequence). There are 16 residues in the CDR3. The CDR3 loop is CASNQGLAGVQDEQFF. Written as DNA, the CDR3 is TGTGCCAGCAACCAAGGACTAGCGGGAGTTCAGGATGAGCAGTTCTTC.

This clonotype has ten or more counts. The V and J genes are TRBV2 and TRBJ2-2; 8 bases line up with TRBD1. The CDR3 sequence is 17 residues long. Germline assignment: CDR1 SNHLY and CDR2 FYNNEI. Losses at the gene ends were 5 bases for V and 1 base for J; bases not matched to a gene: 9. The CDR3 bases are TGTGCCAGCAGTAGAAGACAGGGGACAGGGAACACCGGGGAGCTGTTTTTT. It encodes CASSRRQGTGNTGELFF.

This clonotype was seen many times. CDR3 protein: CANSPPRDRRLMNTEAFF. In nucleotides, the CDR3 is TGTGCCAACAGCCCCCCCAGGGACAGACGATTGATGAACACTGAAGCTTTCTTT. This chain links TRBV12-3 or TRBV12-4 with TRBJ1-1; 7 nucleotides match TRBD1. This CDR3 has 18 residues. The J segment lost 0 bases and the V segment lost 10 bases, leaving 20 bases of the junction unmatched.

This clonotype appeared many times. V is TRBV29-1 and J is TRBJ2-3, with 10 nucleotides matching TRBD2. V lost 3 bases, J lost 7 bases, and 13 bases stayed unmatched. CDR3 size: 16 residues. CDR1 and CDR2 (germline): SQVTM, ANQGSEA. In nucleotides, the CDR3 is TGCAGCGTTGATGGAAGCGGGAGGGCTTTTCCTCATACGCAGTATTTT. Amino acid sequence: CSVDGSGRAFPHTQYF.

This clonotype was detected ten times or more. The rearrangement uses TRBV2 and TRBJ1-1, with no clear D. Trimming stripped 6 bases from V and 5 bases from J, with 13 bases between. CDR1 and CDR2 from the germline V gene are SNHLY and FYNNEI. This CDR3 is built from 13 residues. The CDR3 DNA follows: TGTGCCAGCAGCACCTCAAGGGATACTGAAGCTTTCTTT. Residues: CASSTSRDTEAFF.

A few counts support this clonotype. J is TRBJ2-7 and V is TRBV7-9; 8 positions match TRBD1. CDR3 length equals 14 residues. The germline V gene encodes CDR1 SEHNR and CDR2 FQNEAQ (reference sequence). With V trimmed by 4 bases and J by 0 bases, 2 bases remained unmatched. The CDR3 DNA is TGTGCCAGCAGCTCGGACAGGGACTCCTACGAGCAGTACTTC. As protein: CASSSDRDSYEQYF. Based on the CDR3 plus reference TRBV7-9 and TRBJ2-7, the full variable domain is DTGVSQNPRHKITKRGQNVTFRCDPISEHNRLYWYRQTLGQGPEFLTYFQNEAQLEKSRLLSDRFSAERPKGSFSTLEIQRTEQGDSAMYLCASSSDRDSYEQYFGPGTRLTVT.

This clonotype showed up just a few times. The J gene is TRBJ2-7, the V gene TRBV5-1; TRBD1 aligns across 7 bases. V trimming: 0 bases; J trimming: 0 bases; junction bases outside the gene matches: 9. CDR1 and CDR2 from the germline V gene are SGHRS and YFSETQ. The CDR3 runs to 17 residues. CDR3 DNA sequence: TGCGCCAGCAGCTTGGATTCGGGACAGTCTTTCTCCTACGAGCAGTACTTC. Protein sequence: CASSLDSGQSFSYEQYF.